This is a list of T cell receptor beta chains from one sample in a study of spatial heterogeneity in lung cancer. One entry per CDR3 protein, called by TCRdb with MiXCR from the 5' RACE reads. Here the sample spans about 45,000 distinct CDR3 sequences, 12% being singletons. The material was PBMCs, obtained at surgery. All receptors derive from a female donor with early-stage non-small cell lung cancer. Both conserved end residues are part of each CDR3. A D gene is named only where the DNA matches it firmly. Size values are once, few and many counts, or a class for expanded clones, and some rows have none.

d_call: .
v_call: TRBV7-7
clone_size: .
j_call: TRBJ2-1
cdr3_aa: CASSLGMSSYNEQFF
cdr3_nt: TGTGCTAGCAGCTTAGGCATGAGCTCCTACAATGAGCAGTTCTTC

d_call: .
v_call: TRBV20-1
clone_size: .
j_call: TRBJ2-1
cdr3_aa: CSARRSVPQRGYEQFF
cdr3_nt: TGCAGTGCTAGAAGATCAGTACCTCAACGGGGTTATGAGCAGTTCTTC

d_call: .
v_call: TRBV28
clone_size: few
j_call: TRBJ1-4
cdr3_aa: CASSSGQRVRTNEKLFF
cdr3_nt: TGTGCCAGCAGCTCCGGCCAAAGGGTTAGGACTAATGAAAAACTGTTTTTT

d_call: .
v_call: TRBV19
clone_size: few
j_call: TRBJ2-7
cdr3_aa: CASSTGRTYEQYF
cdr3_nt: TGTGCCAGTAGTACCGGACGGACCTACGAGCAGTACTTC

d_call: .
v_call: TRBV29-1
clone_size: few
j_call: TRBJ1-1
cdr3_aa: CSVVAGVAFF
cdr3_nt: TGCAGCGTTGTGGCAGGGGTGGCTTTCTTT

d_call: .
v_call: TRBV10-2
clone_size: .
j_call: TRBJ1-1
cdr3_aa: CASSEVGRDTEAFF
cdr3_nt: TGCGCCAGCAGTGAGGTCGGCAGGGACACTGAAGCTTTCTTT

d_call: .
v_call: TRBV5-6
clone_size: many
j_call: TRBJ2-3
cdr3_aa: CASSLTRGFSDTQYF
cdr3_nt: TGTGCCAGCAGCCTGACTAGAGGATTCTCAGATACGCAGTATTTT

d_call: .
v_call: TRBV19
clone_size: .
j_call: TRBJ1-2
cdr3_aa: CASSPTVSDGYTF
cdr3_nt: TGTGCCAGTAGTCCCACAGTCTCAGATGGCTACACCTTC

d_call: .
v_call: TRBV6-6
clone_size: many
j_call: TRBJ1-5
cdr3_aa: CASISGSGNQPQHF
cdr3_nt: TGTGCCAGCATTTCGGGGTCTGGCAATCAGCCCCAGCATTTT

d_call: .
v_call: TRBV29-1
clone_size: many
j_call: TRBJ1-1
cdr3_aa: CSVEQGVGAFF
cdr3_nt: TGCAGCGTGGAACAGGGCGTAGGAGCTTTCTTT

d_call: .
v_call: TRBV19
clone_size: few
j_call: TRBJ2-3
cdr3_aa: CASSTAGRRGTDTQYF
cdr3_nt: TGTGCCAGTAGTACGGCGGGGAGGCGGGGCACAGATACGCAGTATTTT

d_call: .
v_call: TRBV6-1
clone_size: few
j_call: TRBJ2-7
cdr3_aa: CASSDLNQQYF
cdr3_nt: TGTGCCAGCAGTGATTTGAATCAGCAGTACTTC

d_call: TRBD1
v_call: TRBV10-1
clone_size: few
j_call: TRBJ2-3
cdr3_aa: CASSEPGTGPDTQYF
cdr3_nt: TGCGCCAGCAGTGAGCCGGGGACAGGCCCAGATACGCAGTATTTT

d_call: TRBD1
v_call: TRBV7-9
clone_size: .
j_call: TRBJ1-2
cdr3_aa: CASSLGRGVYGYTF
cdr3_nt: TGTGCCAGCAGCTTGGGCAGGGGGGTCTATGGCTACACCTTC

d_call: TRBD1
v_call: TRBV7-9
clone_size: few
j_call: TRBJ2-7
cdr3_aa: CASSLDQGAADEQYF
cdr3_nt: TGTGCCAGCAGCTTAGACCAGGGGGCGGCCGACGAGCAGTACTTC

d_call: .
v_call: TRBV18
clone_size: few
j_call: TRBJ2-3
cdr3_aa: CASSQMGASTDTQYF
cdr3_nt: TGTGCCAGCTCACAGATGGGAGCTAGCACAGATACGCAGTATTTT

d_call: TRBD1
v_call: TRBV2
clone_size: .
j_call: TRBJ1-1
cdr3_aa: CASIYGTDTEAFF
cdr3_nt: TGTGCCAGCATCTACGGGACAGACACTGAAGCTTTCTTT

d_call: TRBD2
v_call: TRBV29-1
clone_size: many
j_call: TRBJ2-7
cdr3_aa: CSVSASGGFYEQYF
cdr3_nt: TGCAGCGTTTCGGCATCGGGGGGTTTTTACGAGCAGTACTTC

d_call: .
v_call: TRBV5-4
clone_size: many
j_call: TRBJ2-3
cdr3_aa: CASSLARGSTQYF
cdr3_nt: TGTGCCAGCAGCTTGGCCAGGGGAAGTACGCAGTATTTT

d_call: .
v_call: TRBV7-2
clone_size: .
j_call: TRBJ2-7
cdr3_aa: CASSRGDGGREQYF
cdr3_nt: TGTGCCAGCAGCCGTGGGGATGGGGGTCGCGAGCAGTACTTC

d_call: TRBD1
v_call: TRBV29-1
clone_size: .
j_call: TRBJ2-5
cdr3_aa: CSVVETGYQETQYF
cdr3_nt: TGCAGCGTTGTGGAGACAGGGTATCAAGAGACCCAGTACTTC

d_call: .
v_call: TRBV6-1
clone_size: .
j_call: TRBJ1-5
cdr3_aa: CASTHRTNQPQHF
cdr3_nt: TGTGCCAGCACCCACAGAACTAATCAGCCCCAGCATTTT

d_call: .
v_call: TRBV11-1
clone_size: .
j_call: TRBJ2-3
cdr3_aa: CASSLASGPTDTQYF
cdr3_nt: TGTGCCAGCAGCTTAGCCTCGGGGCCCACAGATACGCAGTATTTT

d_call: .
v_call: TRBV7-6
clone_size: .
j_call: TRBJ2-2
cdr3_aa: CASSSRGIVNTGELFF
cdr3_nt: TGTGCCAGCAGCTCTCGGGGGATCGTGAACACCGGGGAACTGTTTTTT

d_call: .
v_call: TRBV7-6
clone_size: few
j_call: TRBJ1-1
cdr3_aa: CASTPGAGVLNTEAFF
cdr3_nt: TGTGCCAGCACCCCAGGGGCAGGGGTGCTGAACACTGAAGCTTTCTTT

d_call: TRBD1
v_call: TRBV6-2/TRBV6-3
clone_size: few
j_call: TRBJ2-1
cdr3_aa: CASNGRGLDEQFF
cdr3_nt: TGTGCCAGCAATGGCAGGGGGCTAGATGAGCAGTTCTTC

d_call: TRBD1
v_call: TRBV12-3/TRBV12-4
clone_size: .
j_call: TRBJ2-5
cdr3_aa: CASGTGSETQYF
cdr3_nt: TGTGCCAGCGGGACAGGGTCAGAGACCCAGTACTTC

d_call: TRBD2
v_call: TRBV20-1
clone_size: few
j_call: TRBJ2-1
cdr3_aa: CSARVGSGGPYNEQFF
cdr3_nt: TGCAGTGCTAGAGTAGGTAGCGGGGGGCCTTACAATGAGCAGTTCTTC

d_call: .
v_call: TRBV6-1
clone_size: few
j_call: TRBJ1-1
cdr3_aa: CASSAPGFKTAFF
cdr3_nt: TGTGCCAGCAGTGCCCCAGGGTTCAAAACTGCTTTCTTT

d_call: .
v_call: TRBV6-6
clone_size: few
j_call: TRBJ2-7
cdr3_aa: CASSYDGDEQYF
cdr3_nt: TGTGCCAGCAGTTACGACGGGGACGAGCAGTACTTC

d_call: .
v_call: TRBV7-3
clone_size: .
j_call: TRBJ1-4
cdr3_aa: CASSLDRATNEKLFF
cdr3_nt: TGTGCCAGCAGCCTGGATCGGGCAACTAATGAAAAACTGTTTTTT

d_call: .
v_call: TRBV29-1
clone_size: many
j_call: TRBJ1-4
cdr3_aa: CSVSLSTNEKLFF
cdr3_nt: TGCAGCGTTTCCCTTTCGACTAATGAAAAACTGTTTTTT

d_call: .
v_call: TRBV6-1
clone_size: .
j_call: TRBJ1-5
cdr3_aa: CASSGTTRGNQPQHF
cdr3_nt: TGTGCCTCGTCCGGAACGACCAGGGGCAATCAGCCCCAGCATTTT

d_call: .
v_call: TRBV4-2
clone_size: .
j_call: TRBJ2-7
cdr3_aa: CASSQDNEGPREQYF
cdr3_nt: TGTGCCAGCAGCCAAGATAATGAGGGACCCCGCGAGCAGTACTTC

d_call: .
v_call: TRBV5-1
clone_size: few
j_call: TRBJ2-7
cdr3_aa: CASSRDGSYEQYF
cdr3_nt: TGCGCCAGCAGCCGGGACGGCTCCTACGAGCAGTACTTC

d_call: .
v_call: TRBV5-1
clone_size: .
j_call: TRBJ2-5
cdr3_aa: CASSSVGTDYQETQYF
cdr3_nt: TGCGCCAGCAGCTCCGTCGGGACGGACTACCAAGAGACCCAGTACTTC

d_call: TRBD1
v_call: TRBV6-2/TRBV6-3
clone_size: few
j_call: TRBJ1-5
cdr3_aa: CASSYSPGQGYQPQHF
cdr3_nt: TGTGCCAGCAGTTACTCACCGGGACAGGGATATCAGCCCCAGCATTTT

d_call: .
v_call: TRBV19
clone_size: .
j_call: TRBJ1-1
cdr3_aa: CASRPRRENTEAFF
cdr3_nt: TGTGCCAGTAGACCTCGTCGAGAAAACACTGAAGCTTTCTTT

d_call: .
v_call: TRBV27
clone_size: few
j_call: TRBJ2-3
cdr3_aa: CASSLTASSTDTQYF
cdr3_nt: TGTGCCAGCAGTTTGACAGCTTCTAGCACAGATACGCAGTATTTT

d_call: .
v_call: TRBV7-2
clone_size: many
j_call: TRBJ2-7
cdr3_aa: CASSLDSSYEQYF
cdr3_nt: TGTGCCAGCAGCTTAGACAGCTCCTACGAGCAGTACTTC